The 14 T cell receptor beta chains below were found in one sample sequenced in a study of cytomegalovirus exposure and HLA in healthy donors. The PCR contained 60 Vbeta and 13 Jbeta primers. The assay was immunoSEQ multiplex PCR, and TCRdb's table has in-frame clones only and misses some. The repertoire holds approximately 90,000 clones, with 76% as singletons. Sequencing used PBMCs. These receptors all stem from a man aged 40-49 years in good health and CMV-seronegative.

The chain couples TRBV28 to TRBJ1-1; 8 positions agree with TRBD1. CDR3 size: 13 residues. The V gene's germline CDR1 is MDHEN and CDR2 SYDVKM. V gave up 4 bases and J gave up 7 bases; unmatched junction bases: 5. The chain's CDR3 is CASSSQGAGEAFF. The CDR3 DNA is TGTGCCAGCAGTTCCCAGGGGGCTGGTGAAGCTTTCTTT.

This chain links TRBV7-8 with TRBJ2-1, with 12 bases fitting TRBD1. The CDR3 extends over 15 amino acids. CDR1 and CDR2 (germline): SGHVS, FQNEAQ. V shed 3 bases and J 8 bases; nucleotides not matched to a gene: 5. CDR3 in amino acids: CASSFPGTGGYEQFF. The CDR3 coding sequence is TGTGCCAGCAGCTTCCCGGGGACAGGGGGCTATGAGCAGTTCTTC.

V and J are TRBV9 and TRBJ1-6; 7 positions match TRBD1. Per the germline V gene, CDR1 is SGDLS and CDR2 is YYNGEE. Unmatched junction bases numbered 4, after V lost 0 bases and J lost 7 bases. This CDR3 is 15 amino acids long. The CDR3 is CASSVGQGVNSPLHF. The CDR3 DNA reads as TGTGCCAGCAGCGTAGGTCAGGGGGTGAATTCACCCCTCCACTTT. Full variable domain (rest looked up from reference TRBV9 and TRBJ1-6): DSGVTQTPKHLITATGQRVTLRCSPRSGDLSVYWYQQSLDQGLQFLIQYYNGEERAKGNILERFSAQQFPDLHSELNLSSLELGDSALYFCASSVGQGVNSPLHFGNGTRLTVT.

There are a few counts of this clone. The chain is built from TRBV7-2 and TRBJ1-1; D unclear. Trimming took 2 bases from V and 3 from J, leaving 10 bases between them. Germline CDR1 reads SGHTA; CDR2 reads FQGNSA. The CDR3 runs 14 residues. Here the CDR3 DNA reads TGTGCCAGCAGCTTACTGGGGAGGGACACTGAAGCTTTCTTT. Its translation is CASSLLGRDTEAFF.

This rearrangement joins TRBV19 to TRBJ2-5, with 9 positions matching TRBD1. This CDR3 is built from 14 residues. CDR1 is LNHDA and CDR2 is SQIVND in the germline V gene (reference sequence). V was pared by 3 bases and J by 5 bases, with 4 bases of the junction left unmatched. CDR3 protein: CASSMTGGGETQYF. The CDR3 coding sequence is TGTGCCAGTAGTATGACAGGGGGAGGGGAGACCCAGTACTTC.

The chain couples TRBV4-1 to TRBJ1-2; weak D call: TRBD1 (6 bases). Trimming cost V 0 bases and J 2 bases, with 10 bases left between them. In germline, CDR1 is MGHRA, CDR2 YSYEKL. The CDR3 covers 15 residues. The CDR3 sequence is CASSQDGGVNYGYTF. DNA for the CDR3: TGCGCCAGCAGCCAAGATGGGGGCGTGAACTATGGCTACACCTTC.

The CDR3 region has the DNA TGCGCCAGCAGCTTGGACAGTTATGGCTACACCTTC. Amino acids: CASSLDSYGYTF. The V and J genes are TRBV5-1 and TRBJ1-2; D ambiguous. Looked up from germline, CDR1 is SGHRS and CDR2 is YFSETQ. This CDR3 is built from 12 residues. Between the trimmed V and J ends, which lost 0 bases and 5 bases, there was a span of 5 bases.

In DNA, the CDR3 is TGTGCCAGCAGCCGATCGCAGGGTTACGAGCAGTACTTC. Its translation is CASSRSQGYEQYF. The chain has TRBV14 and TRBJ2-7; weak D call: TRBD1 (5 bases). CDR1 SGHDN and CDR2 FVKESK come from the germline V gene. Trimming removed 4 bases from V and 4 bases from J, with 11 bases in between. The CDR3 is 13 residues long. The full variable domain, rest sourced from reference TRBV14 and TRBJ2-7, is EAGVTQFPSHSVIEKGQTVTLRCDPISGHDNLYWYRRVMGKEIKFLLHFVKESKQDESGMPNNRFLAERTGGTYSTLKVQPAELEDSGVYFCASSRSQGYEQYFGPGTRLTVT.

This clone has just a few counts. The chain has TRBV7-9 and TRBJ2-7; a possible D gene is TRBD1 (6 bases). The CDR3 sequence is 17 residues long. V shed 5 bases and J shed 4 bases, with 24 bases lying between them. From germline, CDR1 is SEHNR and CDR2 FQNEAQ (reference sequence). CDR3 region: CASSTSYQGFDPYEQYF. CDR3 nucleotides: TGTGCCAGCAGCACCAGCTACCAGGGGTTTGATCCATACGAGCAGTACTTC.

This clone appeared once. This chain links TRBV10-1 with TRBJ2-5, with 9 bases that match TRBD1. The DNA matches TRBJ2-7 better at its end, which makes the J call doubtful. This CDR3 has 17 residues. CDR1 WNHNN and CDR2 SYGVQD come from the germline V gene (reference sequence). CDR3 DNA: TGCGCCAGCAGTGAGTCACAATGGTACAGGGGGCTCTACGAGCAGTACTTC. It translates to CASSESQWYRGLYEQYF.

The table lists this clone with a few counts. V is TRBV7-3 and J is TRBJ2-6; the D gene is possibly TRBD1 (5 bases). V lost 3 bases and J lost 0, with 6 bases in between. The CDR3 sequence is 15 residues long. CDR1 and CDR2 from the germline V gene are SGHTA and FQGTGA. The CDR3 coding sequence is TGTGCCAGCAGCTTGACAGCCTCTGGGGCCAACGTCCTGACTTTC. Its protein is CASSLTASGANVLTF.

The CDR3 nucleotides read TGTGCCAGCAGTTACAGGGGGCGGAACACTGAAGCTTTCTTT. This encodes CASSYRGRNTEAFF. The rearrangement links TRBV28 to TRBJ1-1; 9 positions agree with TRBD1. The CDR3 sequence is 14 residues long. V trimming: 4 bases; J trimming: 1 base; junction bases outside the gene matches: 1. Germline V CDR1 and CDR2: MDHEN, SYDVKM.

The J gene is TRBJ2-5, the V gene TRBV28; weak D call: TRBD2 (6 bases). Per the germline V gene, CDR1 is MDHEN and CDR2 is SYDVKM. The V gene lost 3 bases and the J gene lost 1 base, with 15 bases spanning the gap. CDR3 size: 16 residues. Here the CDR3 reads CASSFGFGGGQETQYF. The CDR3 DNA reads as TGTGCCAGCAGTTTCGGTTTCGGGGGAGGCCAAGAGACCCAGTACTTC.

A few counts support this clone. The chain joins TRBV9 to TRBJ1-1; D not certain. The V end was cut by 4 bases, the J end by 2 bases, with 12 bases between. From germline, CDR1 is SGDLS and CDR2 YYNGEE. This CDR3 has 14 amino acids. The CDR3 protein is CASSRGPANTEAFF. The CDR3 DNA reads TGTGCCAGCAGCCGCGGGCCCGCCAACACTGAAGCTTTCTTT.